This T cell receptor (beta chain) was obtained from a study of blood T cells in healthy people across ages. As for the study in general: Researchers report that template switching captured about one barcoded beta molecule per two T cells.

A second roughly 6 to 12 cycle PCR used barcoded and J-beta primers. TCRdb re-called the 5' RACE reads with MiXCR, one entry per CDR3 protein. The data show some 760,000 distinct CDR3 sequences, roughly 25% seen once. This clonotype was seen only a few times. The sample was also linked to a second study, of T cells of mothers and their children. This second report adds: A few healthy Caucasian mothers and their six children were the donors.

Material for sequencing was blood. The receptor comes from a boy between 10 and 17 years old in good health.

CDR3 amino acids: CASTRRGDGTDTQYF. The CDR3 bases are TGTGCCAGCACCCGGAGAGGGGATGGAACAGATACGCAGTATTTT. The J gene is TRBJ2-3, the V gene TRBV6-1; D may match TRBD1 or TRBD2 (5 bases each). Germline V gives CDR1 MNHNS, CDR2 SASEGT. The CDR3 length is 15 residues. Trimming left V 7 bases short and J 3 bases short, with 17 bases between.